The clone carrying this T cell receptor (beta chain) has a single count. Its target is not known. Assay used: immunoSEQ multiplex PCR; TCRdb lists only in-frame clones, some missing. The sample comprises around 100,000 clones, around 93% of which are singletons, and under 0.65% rests with the top ten. This sample was taken from a study of OX40 agonist ivuxolimab in advanced cancers. Study-level findings and limits: Low normalized T-cell clonal expansion was also seen in some nonresponders. Fewer expanded clones were found on average in CD4+ than in CD8+ T cells.

Trimming took 5 bases from V and 5 from J; bases not matched to a gene: 8. The germline V gene encodes CDR1 SGHTA and CDR2 FQGTGA. The CDR3 length is 16 residues. The cohort excluded patients with autoimmune disease history or systemic immunosuppression. Cycle 7 day 1, cycle 4 day 1, and baseline were the timepoints at which blood was sampled. The source is an adult with an advanced solid tumor such as melanoma, head and neck, liver or kidney cancer. V and J are TRBV7-3 and TRBJ2-2; TRBD2 agrees at 10 bases. The sequencing here drew on CD4+ or CD8+ T cells sorted from blood, taken in a trial of the OX40 agonist ivuxolimab. As DNA, the CDR3 is TGTGCCAGCAGCCCCTTGCCTAGCGGGGGTACCGGGGAGCTGTTTTTT. Protein: CASSPLPSGGTGELFF.